This T cell receptor beta chain was obtained from a study of blood T cell repertoires in COVID-19. Study at large: The origin of the acute and convalescent COVID-19 samples was the United States, Italy and Spain.

In the study's own analysis: For nucleated cells, counts were estimated from reference gene primer amplification. Profiled with immunoSEQ multiplex PCR; TCRdb holds only in-frame clones, not every one. V and J calls and clone size are copied from that table; D and trimming were computed from the DNA. Here the sample spans approximately 150,000 clones, approximately 86% being singletons. Seattle patient enrollment occurred during active infection, with longitudinal follow-up thereafter. The CDR3 is 16 residues long. Trimming cost V 4 bases and J 6 bases; bases outside gene matches: 11. Per the germline V gene, CDR1 is MNHNS and CDR2 is SASEGT.

The clonotype was recovered from a woman of 80 years or more with COVID-19, enrolled during active disease. The rearrangement links TRBV6-1 to TRBJ1-5; 8 bases agree with TRBD1. Sequencing was performed on peripheral blood. The CDR3 coding sequence is TGTGCCAGCAGTGGCGCCTTCAGGGGGCGGGGTCAGCCCCAGCATTTT. It translates to CASSGAFRGRGQPQHF.